This T cell receptor beta chain emerged from a study of control samples from healthy donors and cancer patients. V was clipped by 5 bases and J by 8 bases, with 13 bases between them. Per germline, CDR1 SEHNR and CDR2 FQNEAQ (reference sequence). CDR3 length: 13 amino acids. Repertoires were generated with immunoSEQ multiplex PCR, while TCRdb's copy carries only in-frame clones and drops some. The data contain about 120,000 clones, roughly 90% of them singletons. The chain uses TRBV7-9 and TRBJ2-1; D is perhaps TRBD2 (5 bases). The receptor comes from a young woman in good health. Sequenced input: blood. The CDR3 protein is CASSPPGSHEQFF. CDR3 in DNA: TGTGCCAGCAGCCCCCCGGGATCCCATGAGCAGTTCTTC.